The source of this T cell receptor beta chain is a study of naive and memory T cell subsets. Findings and caveats of the study: Clonotypes here are unpaired alpha or beta chain sequences.

From the second PCR step, alpha and beta chains were amplified apart. CD4+ T cell IFNgamma after overnight CMV lysate exposure gave donor CMV status. An equimolar mix of two oligonucleotides served as the beta constant-region primer for TRBC1 and TRBC2. A 12-nucleotide UMI and the SP2 primer were added to the cDNA 3' end by oligonucleotide ligation. TCRdb re-called the UMI-ligation and nested PCR reads through MiXCR, storing one row per CDR3 protein. Seen here are 120,000 to 150,000 distinct CDR3 sequences, 15% to 20% observed once, and the top ten hold around 0.14%. About this clonotype itself: Its specificity is not known.

Germline values: CDR1 SGHRS, CDR2 YFSETQ. V trimming: 3 bases; J trimming: 1 base; junction bases outside the gene matches: 9. The CDR3 runs to 16 residues. Material for sequencing was naive CD4+ T cells from blood. The chain is built from TRBV5-1 and TRBJ1-1; 7 positions match TRBD1. The source is a human donor in good health. The CDR3 coding sequence is TGCGCCAGCAGCTATCGGACAGACAGGGCGAACACTGAAGCTTTCTTT. The encoded protein is CASSYRTDRANTEAFF. The variable domain in full, completed from reference TRBV5-1 and TRBJ1-1, reads KAGVTQTPRYLIKTRGQQVTLSCSPISGHRSVSWYQQTPGQGLQFLFEYFSETQRNKGNFPGRFSGRQFSNSRSEMNVSTLELGDSALYLCASSYRTDRANTEAFFGQGTRLTVV.